This TCR beta chain was sequenced in a study of human T cells and chemical hapten exposure. Study findings and constraints: Given that the donors had alopecia, their immune response may differ from that seen in healthy people. There were significantly more large CDR3 similarity clusters among expanded TCRs than among controls. Counts of TCRs expanded at PT1 correlated positively with patch test score.

Sample time point: patch test 1, 2 weeks after DPC sensitization. The treatment here: therapeutic diphenylcyclopropenone sensitization with weekly scalp DPC. TCRdb re-derived calls from the RACE reads in MiXCR, one entry per CDR3 protein. The table has around 380,000 distinct CDR3 sequences, nearly 5% seen once. The CDR3 covers 15 residues. V was clipped by 3 bases and J by 7 bases; unmatched bases: 12. Germline loops: CDR1 DFQATT, CDR2 SNEGSKA (reference sequence). For this clonotype: The antigen is unknown.

The material was whole blood, obtained in connection with sensitization to the hapten diphenylcyclopropenone (DPC). This clonotype originated in a woman between 45 and 60 years old with alopecia areata. Some clones in this sample may be carry-over from other donors' samples. The chain couples TRBV20-1 to TRBJ2-1; 7 bases match TRBD2. The DNA for the CDR3 is TGCAGTGCTAGTCGGGGGGTAGCGGAAACAAATGAGCAGTTCTTC. Protein product: CSASRGVAETNEQFF.